The 28 T cell receptor beta chains reported below all come from one sample, sequenced in a study of blood T cell repertoires in COVID-19. Only in-frame clones appear in the TCRdb table, and some are missing; sequencing was by immunoSEQ multiplex PCR. The sample lists 100,000 to 150,000 clones; approximately 68% were seen once. Sequenced input: peripheral blood. The receptor source for this set is a woman aged 70-85 years with acute or convalescent COVID-19.

This chain uses TRBV5-4 with TRBJ2-1; D is ambiguous. The length of the CDR3 is 13 residues. V was pared by 3 bases and J by 8 bases, with 12 bases between. Germline CDR1 SGHNT, CDR2 YYREEE (reference sequence). The CDR3 coding sequence is TGTGCCAGCAGCTCGACGGCGCAGGATGAGCAGTTCTTC. Translation: CASSSTAQDEQFF.

The chain joins TRBV5-4 to TRBJ2-5, with 10 bases identical to TRBD2. CDR3 length: 15 residues. The germline gives CDR1 SGHNT, CDR2 YYREEE (reference sequence). Trimming cost V 5 bases and J 4 bases; bases outside gene matches: 8. The CDR3 sequence is CASSRSGGALETQYF. For the CDR3, the DNA is TGTGCCAGCAGTCGGAGCGGGGGGGCTTTAGAGACCCAGTACTTC.

The chain carries TRBV5-4 and TRBJ2-7, with 8 bases lining up with TRBD2. The ends lost 2 bases at V and 0 bases at J; junction bases unmatched: 10. The germline V gene encodes CDR1 SGHNT and CDR2 YYREEE (reference sequence). The CDR3 covers 17 residues. CDR3 region: CASSLGLAGGSSYEQYF. The CDR3, as DNA: TGTGCCAGCAGCTTAGGGCTGGCGGGAGGAAGCTCCTACGAGCAGTACTTC.

Details on this clone: The same CDR3 arises from other DNA sequences in this sample as well. The chain is built from TRBV5-1 and TRBJ2-7; D might be TRBD1 (6 bases). Germline V gives CDR1 SGHRS, CDR2 YFSETQ. Trimming took 2 bases from V and 0 from J, leaving 9 bases between them. This CDR3 has 14 residues. For the CDR3, the DNA is TGCGCCAGCAGCTTAGACAGGAGCTCCTACGAGCAGTACTTC. It encodes CASSLDRSSYEQYF.

This rearrangement joins TRBV19 to TRBJ2-3; the match to TRBD2 covers 8 bases. CDR1 and CDR2 (germline): LNHDA, SQIVND (reference sequence). This CDR3 contains 16 residues. V trimming: 5 bases; J trimming: 5 bases; junction bases outside the gene matches: 12. This CDR3 is CASSHRRGEGGDTQYF. In DNA form, the CDR3 reads TGTGCCAGTAGTCATAGGCGGGGGGAGGGTGGAGATACGCAGTATTTT.

V and J are TRBV18 and TRBJ2-2; a weak D match, TRBD2 (5 bases). Trimming left V 6 bases short and J 5 bases short, with 16 bases between. The CDR3 covers 15 residues. Germline CDR1 reads KGHSH; CDR2 reads LQKENI. The CDR3 region is CASSPVAGDTGELFF. The CDR3, as DNA: TGTGCCAGCTCCCCCGTCGCCGGGGATACCGGGGAGCTGTTTTTT.

The chain uses TRBV5-1 and TRBJ1-5; D possibly corresponds to TRBD1 (6 bases). Per germline, CDR1 SGHRS and CDR2 YFSETQ. The CDR3 contains 15 residues. V dropped 0 bases and J dropped 6 bases, with 13 bases sitting between them. This CDR3 is CASSLAGAHGQPQHF. The CDR3 bases are TGCGCCAGCAGCTTGGCAGGGGCGCACGGTCAGCCCCAGCATTTT.

The CDR3 spells CASRIDRGEQYF. In DNA, the CDR3 is TGTGCCAGCAGGATAGACAGGGGCGAGCAGTACTTC. This chain connects TRBV12-3 or TRBV12-4 to TRBJ2-7, with 8 nucleotides matching TRBD1. CDR3 length equals 12 residues. With 6 bases clipped from V and 6 bases from J, the junction kept 4 bases outside the gene matches.

V usage is TRBV6-5 and J usage is TRBJ2-4; 7 nucleotides agree with TRBD2. The CDR3 has 16 amino acids. Germline-derived CDR1 and CDR2 are MNHEY and SVGAGI. V gave up 0 bases and J gave up 8 bases; unmatched junction bases: 10. The CDR3 DNA sequence: TGTGCCAGCAGTTACTCGCGGTCGGGGGGAATGCACATTCAGTACTTC. Translation gives CASSYSRSGGMHIQYF.

The chain is built from TRBV3-1 (or the pseudogene TRBV3-2) and TRBJ1-2; D may be TRBD1 (6 bases). CDR3 length: 15 amino acids. Germline V lookup: CDR1 LGHDT, CDR2 YNNKEL (reference sequence). V dropped 1 base and J dropped 1 base, with 10 bases sitting between them. The CDR3 DNA reads TGTGCCAGCAGCCAAGGTCCGGACAGTAACTATGGCTACACCTTC. Translation: CASSQGPDSNYGYTF.

This chain connects TRBV4-1 to TRBJ2-1, with TRBD2 as a possible D gene (5 bases). The germline gives CDR1 MGHRA, CDR2 YSYEKL. The CDR3 sequence is 14 residues long. V was clipped by 0 bases and J by 8 bases, with 11 bases between them. The CDR3 DNA reads as TGCGCCAGCAGCCAAGACCCGCTAGCACATGAGCAGTTCTTC. Its protein product is CASSQDPLAHEQFF.

This chain connects TRBV3-1 (or the pseudogene TRBV3-2) to TRBJ2-3; TRBD2 might be the D (7 bases). The CDR3 totals 16 residues. Trimming removed 1 base at V and 5 bases at J, with 16 bases between. Germline CDR1 reads LGHDT; CDR2 reads YNNKEL (reference sequence). The CDR3 loop is CASSQVVGGGQDTQYF. CDR3 DNA sequence: TGTGCCAGCAGCCAAGTCGTTGGGGGGGGGCAAGATACGCAGTATTTT.

The rearrangement uses TRBV18 and TRBJ1-5; D remains unclear. The CDR3 runs 13 residues. With 6 bases removed from V and 3 bases from J, the gap between germline ends came to 9 bases. Germline V lookup: CDR1 KGHSH, CDR2 LQKENI. CDR3 region: CASSHGDNQPQHF. In nucleotides, the CDR3 is TGTGCCAGCTCTCACGGGGACAATCAGCCCCAGCATTTT.

This clone appeared once. V is TRBV9 and J is TRBJ2-1; 8 bases map to TRBD2. V was pared by 0 bases and J by 3 bases, with 5 bases of the junction left unmatched. Germline V gene lookup returns CDR1 SGDLS and CDR2 YYNGEE. The CDR3 spans 16 residues. CDR3 coding DNA: TGTGCCAGCAGCGTAGAGGGTAGCGGGGTCTACAATGAGCAGTTCTTC. Protein sequence: CASSVEGSGVYNEQFF.

The V gene is TRBV9, the J gene TRBJ2-1; maybe TRBD1 (6 bases). Trimming shortened V by 4 bases and J by 10 bases, and 15 bases separated the two germline ends. Germline CDR1 and CDR2: SGDLS and YYNGEE. The CDR3 spans 13 residues. CDR3 nucleotide sequence: TGTGCCAGCAGCATGGACAGCCGCGTGGAGCAGTTCTTC. Its translation is CASSMDSRVEQFF.

The chain couples TRBV3-1 (or the pseudogene TRBV3-2) to TRBJ1-1, with D perhaps matching TRBD1 (5 bases). The germline V and J ends were trimmed by 1 base and 8 bases, with 11 bases remaining between them. This CDR3 is built from 13 residues. CDR1 and CDR2 from the germline V gene are LGHDT and YNNKEL (reference sequence). CDR3 sequence: CASSQVGRGEAFF. The DNA of the CDR3 is TGTGCCAGCAGCCAAGTGGGTCGGGGGGAAGCTTTCTTT.

The rearrangement uses TRBV11-3 and TRBJ2-3, with 12 nucleotides matching TRBD1. The germline CDR1 and CDR2 sequences are SGHNT and YENEEA. After removal of 8 bases from V and 3 bases from J, the junction contained 6 bases not matched to a gene. The CDR3 loop spans 15 amino acids. CDR3 in amino acids: CASSLGQGATDTQYF. In DNA, the CDR3 is TGTGCCAGCTCCCTGGGACAGGGGGCAACAGATACGCAGTATTTT.

This chain joins TRBV7-9 and TRBJ2-7; TRBD2 matches at 13 bases. With V trimmed by 6 bases and J by 0 bases, 8 bases remained unmatched. Per the germline V gene, CDR1 is SEHNR and CDR2 is FQNEAQ (reference sequence). The CDR3 is made up of 17 amino acids. CDR3 nucleotide sequence: TGTGCCAGCAGACGGACTAGCGGGAGTGATAGCTCCTACGAGCAGTACTTC. This encodes CASRRTSGSDSSYEQYF.

The rearrangement links TRBV6-4 to TRBJ1-2; D is undetermined. Trimming removed 4 bases from V and 8 bases from J, with 17 bases in between. Germline CDR1 MRHNA, CDR2 SNTAGT. CDR3 length: 14 residues. This CDR3 is CASSADPASGGYTF. Written as DNA, the CDR3 is TGTGCCAGCAGTGCCGACCCAGCTTCGGGGGGCTACACCTTC.

The chain joins TRBV11-2 to TRBJ2-2, with 8 bases aligning to TRBD1. In germline, CDR1 is SGHAT, CDR2 FQNNGV. CDR3 size: 15 residues. The J segment lost 4 bases and the V segment lost 5 bases, leaving 6 bases of the junction unmatched. CDR3 coding DNA: TGTGCCAGCAGCCGCTCAGGGGGCGGCACCGGGGAGCTGTTTTTT. Its protein is CASSRSGGGTGELFF.

This sequence joins TRBV5-1 and TRBJ2-2, with D possibly being TRBD1 (5 bases). The CDR3 is 12 residues long. The V gene lost 7 bases and the J gene lost 4 bases, with 8 bases spanning the gap. Germline V gene data show CDR1 as SGHRS and CDR2 as YFSETQ. The CDR3 protein is CASGASTGELFF. The CDR3 nucleotides are TGCGCCAGCGGGGCAAGCACCGGGGAGCTGTTTTTT.

The chain recombines TRBV7-9 with TRBJ1-5; D may be TRBD1 (6 bases). The germline V gene has CDR1 SEHNR and CDR2 FQNEAQ (reference sequence). The CDR3 runs 14 residues. V was trimmed by 4 bases and J by 3 bases, leaving 10 bases between them. The CDR3, as DNA: TGTGCCAGCAGCTCTCCGGGACACAATCAGCCCCAGCATTTT. Residues: CASSSPGHNQPQHF.

This chain uses TRBV6-5 with TRBJ1-1; no clear D. Trimming left V 6 bases short and J 6 bases short, with 11 bases between. The CDR3 extends over 12 amino acids. Germline values: CDR1 MNHEY, CDR2 SVGAGI. The CDR3 reads CASSLGAAEAFF. The DNA of the CDR3 is TGTGCCAGCAGCCTTGGAGCCGCTGAAGCTTTCTTT.

The genes are TRBV7-9 and TRBJ2-3, with D possibly TRBD1 on 5 matching bases. There are 17 residues in the CDR3. The germline CDR1 and CDR2 sequences are SEHNR and FQNEAQ (reference sequence). V gave up 1 base and J gave up 2 bases, with 16 bases separating them. The CDR3 nucleotides are TGTGCCAGCAGCTTAGGCGGTATGTCAGGGTCCACAGATACGCAGTATTTT. Protein sequence: CASSLGGMSGSTDTQYF.

In this sample, this clone turned up a few times. This rearrangement joins TRBV29-1 to TRBJ1-2, with TRBD1 identical over 7 bases. J gave up 10 bases and V 6 bases, and 11 bases lay outside the gene matches. Germline V gene data show CDR1 as SQVTM and CDR2 as ANQGSEA. The CDR3 covers 12 residues. CDR3 nucleotide sequence: TGCAGCGTAGGCATGGGACAGCTAATCTACACCTTC. It encodes CSVGMGQLIYTF.

This chain connects TRBV4-1 to TRBJ1-4; D is ambiguous. Trimming left V 2 bases short and J 4 bases short, with 17 bases between. The CDR3 contains 17 residues. In germline, CDR1 is MGHRA, CDR2 YSYEKL. As DNA, the CDR3 is TGCGCCAGCAGCCAACCTGGGAGCCTCGGAGGTAATGAAAAACTGTTTTTT. Its protein is CASSQPGSLGGNEKLFF.

This chain links TRBV28 with TRBJ1-2, with D tentatively TRBD1 (5 bases). The V gene lost 2 bases and the J gene lost 8 bases, with 12 bases spanning the gap. The CDR3 sequence is 13 residues long. CDR1 MDHEN and CDR2 SYDVKM come from the germline V gene. The CDR3 DNA is TGTGCCAGCAGTTTAGGGTCAGGGTGGGGCTACACCTTC. This sequence encodes CASSLGSGWGYTF.

The rearrangement joins TRBV19 to TRBJ2-7, with 10 bases that match TRBD1. The CDR3 extends over 16 amino acids. Germline trimming cut 4 bases from V and 5 bases from J; bases unmatched to any gene: 11. Germline V gene data show CDR1 as LNHDA and CDR2 as SQIVND (reference sequence). CDR3 sequence reads: CASSTVPGQGFHEQYF. The CDR3 bases are TGTGCCAGTAGTACTGTACCGGGACAGGGGTTCCACGAGCAGTACTTC. Using reference TRBV19 and TRBJ2-7 for the parts outside the CDR3, the full variable domain is DGGITQSPKYLFRKEGQNVTLSCEQNLNHDAMYWYRQDPGQGLRLIYYSQIVNDFQKGDIAEGYSVSREKKESFPLTVTSAQKNPTAFYLCASSTVPGQGFHEQYFGPGTRLTVT.